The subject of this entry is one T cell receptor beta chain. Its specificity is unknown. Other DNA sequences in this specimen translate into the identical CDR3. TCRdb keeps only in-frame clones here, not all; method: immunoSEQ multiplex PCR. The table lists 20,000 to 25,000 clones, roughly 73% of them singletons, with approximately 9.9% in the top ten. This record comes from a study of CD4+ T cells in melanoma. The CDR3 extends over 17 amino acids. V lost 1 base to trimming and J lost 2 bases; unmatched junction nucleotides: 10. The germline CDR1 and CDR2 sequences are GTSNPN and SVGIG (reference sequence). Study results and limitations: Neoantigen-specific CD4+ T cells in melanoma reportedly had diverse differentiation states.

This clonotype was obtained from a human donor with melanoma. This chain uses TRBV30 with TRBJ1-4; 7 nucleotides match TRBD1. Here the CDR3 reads CAWSAHDRDPTNEKLFF. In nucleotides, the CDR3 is TGTGCCTGGAGTGCTCACGACAGGGACCCTACTAATGAAAAACTGTTTTTT.